These T cell receptor beta chains were read from a single sample in a study of T cell repertoires in cytomegalovirus infection. TCRdb processed the reads anew with MiXCR; each CDR3 protein has one entry. Among some 350,000 distinct CDR3 sequences, about 35% were seen once, and the ten largest hold roughly 14%. These TCRs' antigens remain unknown. The sequencing here drew on cultured PBMCs, taken from culture after CMV antigen stimulation. Every receptor here comes from a human donor in good health (CMV status not recorded). Some clones in this sample may be carry-over from other donors' samples. Both conserved end residues are trimmed from each CDR3. For some rows the clone size is stated as once, few or many, or as a class when expanded; others skip it.

V gene	clone size	J gene	CDR3 protein
TRBV7-6	.	TRBJ1-6	ASSYRAMNSPLH
TRBV6-1	few	TRBJ1-1	ASSETGIAEAF
TRBV6-2/TRBV6-3	.	TRBJ2-7	ASSYYEQY
TRBV19	few	TRBJ2-7	ASSIGGQFYEQY
TRBV4-1	.	TRBJ2-1	ASSQFGGLSSYNEQF
TRBV6-1	.	TRBJ1-1	ASSKQGTGAGTEAF
TRBV28	.	TRBJ2-1	ASTWGSEQF
TRBV9	few	TRBJ1-2	ASSVMDSHGYT
TRBV7-9	.	TRBJ2-5	ASSTRGETQY
TRBV20-1	.	TRBJ2-1	SARTPGLAGYNEQF
TRBV29-1	.	TRBJ2-5	SVQRLAGETQY
TRBV7-9	.	TRBJ1-2	ASSLPGTEENYGYT
TRBV5-1	.	TRBJ2-5	ASSLASSDQETQY
TRBV12-3/TRBV12-4	.	TRBJ1-5	ASSSGTSNQPQH
TRBV4-3	.	TRBJ1-2	ASSQEAGTSYGYT
TRBV7-4	few	TRBJ2-3	ASSLERAEDTQY
TRBV20-1	.	TRBJ2-1	SASAQGARNEQF
TRBV5-1	.	TRBJ2-5	ASKDRGWETQY
TRBV6-5	.	TRBJ2-1	ASSSLAGAFSSYNEQF
TRBV10-3	few	TRBJ1-1	ATSLKNTEAF
TRBV12-3/TRBV12-4	.	TRBJ1-5	ASSSSGPWPQH
TRBV7-8	many	TRBJ1-4	ASSPLGTLEKLF
TRBV12-3/TRBV12-4	.	TRBJ2-1	ASRHAGTTYEQF
TRBV7-6	few	TRBJ1-5	ASSLGTGGFGSNQPQH
TRBV7-6	.	TRBJ1-3	ASSFGTGGRNTIY
TRBV4-3	few	TRBJ2-1	ASSTGRTNEQF
TRBV19	.	TRBJ2-2	ASIAGGNTGELF
TRBV19	.	TRBJ1-3	ASSVQGAGNTIY
TRBV11-3	few	TRBJ2-3	AIRDRDTQY
TRBV7-8	.	TRBJ2-3	ASSLAAGGNTQY
TRBV7-2	many	TRBJ2-3	ASSLGGPSADTQY
TRBV29-1	.	TRBJ2-3	SARAGVTINTDTQY
TRBV12-3/TRBV12-4	many	TRBJ1-2	ASSSGVNYGYT
TRBV6-1	.	TRBJ2-7	ASRILPTAVASYEQY
TRBV7-6	many	TRBJ2-1	ASSFLAGSYNEQF
TRBV19	.	TRBJ2-1	ASSPLRERQQF
TRBV27	few	TRBJ2-5	ASSLRGFQETQY
TRBV11-3	few	TRBJ2-1	ASSLGRNSNEQF
TRBV12-3/TRBV12-4	many	TRBJ1-1	ASTPGDLNTEAF
TRBV7-9	few	TRBJ1-2	ASSLLVEGARGYT
TRBV29-1	.	TRBJ2-2	SAGRANTGELF
TRBV7-8	.	TRBJ1-3	ASSWTPGVPGNTIY
TRBV6-2/TRBV6-3	.	TRBJ2-5	ASSRTSGQETQY
TRBV6-5	.	TRBJ2-3	ASSYGGGGRTDTQY
TRBV12-3/TRBV12-4	.	TRBJ2-1	ASTVPSGRANEQF
TRBV20-1	few	TRBJ1-1	SAKHDTEAF
TRBV11-2	few	TRBJ1-2	ASSSNRGRRGGYT
TRBV11-2	.	TRBJ1-2	ASSLGRGENYGYT
TRBV6-5	few	TRBJ1-4	ASSYVGTPGEKLF
TRBV7-3	.	TRBJ2-1	ASSFDREGFDEQF
TRBV5-6	few	TRBJ2-4	ASSHPVGQGGKNIQY
TRBV10-1	.	TRBJ1-1	ASSEGKTGNTEAF
TRBV7-2	.	TRBJ1-1	ASSQHPGDTEAF
TRBV7-2	few	TRBJ1-5	ASSRGRGGSNQPQH